These T cell receptor beta chains were read from a single sample in a study of blood T cell repertoires in COVID-19. Sequencing was performed with immunoSEQ multiplex PCR; in TCRdb, only in-frame clones are kept and a portion is missing. The sample consists of approximately 61,000 clones, 83% of them appearing once. The specimen sequenced was peripheral blood. The receptors shown here come from a man aged 45-60 years with COVID-19, enrolled during active disease. CDR3s include the opening cysteine and the closing phenylalanine or tryptophan. Fields, in order: clone size, V gene, D gene, J gene, CDR3 DNA, CDR3 protein. A D gene is named only where the DNA matches it firmly. The size field is filled for only some rows; it gives once, few, many or a size class.

>NA|TRBV28|NA|TRBJ1-4
TGTGCCAGCAACGAAAGGGACAATTCAAATGAAAAACTGTTTTTT
CASNERDNSNEKLFF
>NA|TRBV18|TRBD2|TRBJ2-7
TGTGCCAGCTCAACCTCCGGGACTAGCTTTTCCGGCTCCTACGAGCAGTACTTC
CASSTSGTSFSGSYEQYF
>once|TRBV7-2|NA|TRBJ2-4
TGTGCCAGCAGCTTAGTTACCAGGGATGACATTCAGTACTTC
CASSLVTRDDIQYF
>NA|TRBV5-1|TRBD2|TRBJ2-1
TGCGCCAGCAGCCCCGGGACTAGCGGCTACAATGAGCAGTTCTTC
CASSPGTSGYNEQFF
>NA|TRBV2|TRBD1|TRBJ1-5
TGTGCCAGCAGGGGACAGGCTAATCAGCCCCAGCATTTT
CASRGQANQPQHF
>NA|TRBV5-4|NA|TRBJ2-1
TGTGCCAGCAGTTGGAGTGCCTCGGGAGTTGGTGAGCAGTTCTTC
CASSWSASGVGEQFF
>NA|TRBV18|TRBD2|TRBJ2-6
TGTGCCAGCTCCACCGGGGGGGCTGGGGCCAACGTCCTGACTTTC
CASSTGGAGANVLTF
>NA|TRBV2|NA|TRBJ2-7
TGTGCCAGCAGTACAGGGCCTTCCTACGAGCAGTACTTC
CASSTGPSYEQYF
>NA|TRBV9|TRBD2|TRBJ2-3
TGTGCCAGCAGTGCCGGGACTATATTAGTGGATACGCAGTATTTT
CASSAGTILVDTQYF
>NA|TRBV3-1/TRBV3-2|TRBD1|TRBJ2-4
TGTGCCAGCAGCCAAGATCTGACAGGGGAAGCCAAAAACATTCAGTACTTC
CASSQDLTGEAKNIQYF
>once|TRBV20-1|NA|TRBJ2-1
TGCAGTGTCGGGAGCCAGGATGAGCAGTTCTTC
CSVGSQDEQFF
>NA|TRBV20-1|NA|TRBJ2-7
TGCAGTGCTAGCGCCTACGAGCAGTACTTC
CSASAYEQYF
>NA|TRBV18|TRBD1|TRBJ1-6
TGTGCCAGCTCATCCTTCCGGGACAGGGAGAGTGGTAATTCACCCCTCCACTTT
CASSSFRDRESGNSPLHF
>few|TRBV28|TRBD1|TRBJ1-2
TGTGCCAGCAGTTTTGGCGGACAGGGCTATGGCTACACCTTC
CASSFGGQGYGYTF
>NA|TRBV2|NA|TRBJ2-3
TGTGCCAGCAGTGCCGGAACGGGATGGAGCACAGATACGCAGTATTTT
CASSAGTGWSTDTQYF
>NA|TRBV5-4|NA|TRBJ1-1
TGTGCCAGCAGCGGGGGGGAAATGAACACTGAAGCTTTCTTT
CASSGGEMNTEAFF
>NA|TRBV29-1|TRBD2|TRBJ2-2
TGCAGCGCAACAGTGGGGGCGGGAGGCGTCACCGGGGAGCTGTTTTTT
CSATVGAGGVTGELFF
>few|TRBV4-2|NA|TRBJ1-6
TGTGCCAGCAGCCAGAGGGGACTCGATAATTCACCCCTCCACTTT
CASSQRGLDNSPLHF
>NA|TRBV11-2|NA|TRBJ2-1
TGTGCCAGCAGCTTAGATCTGAACCTAGTGAATGAGCAGTTCTTC
CASSLDLNLVNEQFF
>NA|TRBV9|TRBD2|TRBJ2-7
TGTGCCAGCAGCGAAACCGGGACTAGCTACGAGCAGTACTTC
CASSETGTSYEQYF
>NA|TRBV30|NA|TRBJ1-5
TGTGCCTGGAATCTAGACAATCAGCCCCAGCATTTT
CAWNLDNQPQHF
>NA|TRBV7-9|NA|TRBJ2-1
TGTGCCAGCAGCTTAGACCGGCAGGGTCTGAATGAGCAGTTCTTC
CASSLDRQGLNEQFF
>NA|TRBV27|TRBD2|TRBJ2-7
TGTGCCAGCAGTTCGGGACTAGTTGGTAGGGAGCAGTACTTC
CASSSGLVGREQYF
>NA|TRBV28|TRBD1|TRBJ1-2
TGTGCCAGTGGGACAGTCCTATTAACTCCTGGCTACACCTTC
CASGTVLLTPGYTF
>NA|TRBV4-3|TRBD1|TRBJ2-7
TGCGCCAGCAGCCAACTCGGGACAGGTAGTTTATCCTACGAGCAGTACTTC
CASSQLGTGSLSYEQYF
>NA|TRBV6-4|TRBD2|TRBJ2-3
TGTGCCAGCAGTGTGACTAGCGGCACAGATACGCAGTATTTT
CASSVTSGTDTQYF
>NA|TRBV29-1|TRBD2|TRBJ2-1
TGCAGCGTTGACATAGCGGGAATCAACAATGAGCAGTTCTTC
CSVDIAGINNEQFF
>NA|TRBV3-1/TRBV3-2|TRBD2|TRBJ2-7
TGTGCCAGCAGCCCCCAGGGAGGGAGGGCCTACGAGCAGTACTTC
CASSPQGGRAYEQYF
>NA|TRBV5-8|NA|TRBJ2-5
TGTGCCAGCAGCGAAAGACAGGGAGGCGAGACCCAGTACTTC
CASSERQGGETQYF
>NA|TRBV20-1|TRBD1|TRBJ2-7
TGCAGTGCTAGTAACCGACAGGGCAACTCCTACGAGCAGTACTTC
CSASNRQGNSYEQYF
>few|TRBV13|NA|TRBJ2-2
TGTGCCAGCAGAATGGCGGGTTTACCCGGGGAGCTGTTTTTT
CASRMAGLPGELFF
>few|TRBV6-2/TRBV6-3|TRBD1|TRBJ1-5
TGTGCCAGCAGCAGACAGGGGCTACTCTATCAGCCCCAGCATTTT
CASSRQGLLYQPQHF
>once|TRBV5-6|TRBD1|TRBJ1-2
TGTGCCAGCAGCCGGGACAGGGGTTCATTTAACTATGGCTACACCTTC
CASSRDRGSFNYGYTF
>few|TRBV11-3|TRBD1|TRBJ2-7
TGTGCCAGCAGCTCGGGACAGGGCTACGAGCAGTACTTC
CASSSGQGYEQYF
>NA|TRBV5-4|TRBD1|TRBJ2-4
TGTGCCAGCAGCCCATGGACAGGGGGCGAGTCGACCGCCAAAAACATTCAGTACTTC
CASSPWTGGESTAKNIQYF
>NA|TRBV6-5|NA|TRBJ2-3
TGTGCCAGCGGGTTCGACAGGAGCACAGATACGCAGTATTTT
CASGFDRSTDTQYF
>NA|TRBV6-1|NA|TRBJ2-7
TGTGCCAGCAGTGAAACGGGGTGGGAGCAGTACTTC
CASSETGWEQYF
>NA|TRBV5-1|NA|TRBJ1-1
TGCGCCAGCAGCCCGCGGGCCGAGAACACTGAAGCTTTCTTT
CASSPRAENTEAFF
>NA|TRBV11-2|NA|TRBJ2-7
TGTGCCAGCAGCTTCTTTCTGGGAGGATCCTACGAGCAGTACTTC
CASSFFLGGSYEQYF
>NA|TRBV5-5|TRBD2|TRBJ2-5
TGTGCCAGCATCCGTAGCGGGACCCAAGAGACCCAGTACTTC
CASIRSGTQETQYF
>NA|TRBV6-5|TRBD1|TRBJ2-7
TGTGCCAGCAGTTACGCCCTCTGGACAGGGGGATACGAGCAGTACTTC
CASSYALWTGGYEQYF
>NA|TRBV13|NA|TRBJ2-4
TGTGCCAGCAGTGAAGAGACCAAAAACATTCAGTACTTC
CASSEETKNIQYF
>few|TRBV7-8|TRBD1|TRBJ1-4
TGTGCCAGCAGCTTAGCGCGGACAGGGGGCGAAAAACTGTTTTTT
CASSLARTGGEKLFF
>NA|TRBV9|NA|TRBJ1-2
TGTGCCAGCAGCGTAGGGGCCGCTTGGGGCTACACCTTC
CASSVGAAWGYTF
>NA|TRBV7-9|NA|TRBJ2-1
TGTGCCAGCAGCCTACCTTCCCCTAATGAGCAGTTCTTC
CASSLPSPNEQFF
>NA|TRBV3-1/TRBV3-2|TRBD1|TRBJ2-3
TGTGCCAGCAGCCACGAACAGGGGCCCACAGATACGCAGTATTTT
CASSHEQGPTDTQYF
>NA|TRBV7-9|TRBD1|TRBJ2-5
TGTGCCAGCAGCCAACAGGGGGATTCCAGGACCCAGTACTTC
CASSQQGDSRTQYF
>once|TRBV7-9|NA|TRBJ2-7
TGTGCCAGCACCCCTATATCTATCAACGAGCAGTACTTC
CASTPISINEQYF
>few|TRBV27|NA|TRBJ2-2
TGTGCCAGCAGTCGGAACACCGGGGAGCTGTTTTTT
CASSRNTGELFF